The clone carrying this T cell receptor (beta chain) was detected ten times or more. The target antigen is unknown. V lost 0 bases and J lost 5; bases outside the gene matches: 4. Germline CDR1 is LNHNV and CDR2 is YYDKDF (reference sequence). This CDR3 has 15 amino acids. These data are taken from a study of blood T cells in healthy people across ages. Points from the study as a whole: When set beside aged donors, long-lived donors presented more naive CD4+ cells and higher diversity. Observed TCR beta diversity per million T cells went down as age went up. This fall followed a roughly linear course with age. What prevented conclusive comparison of naive and antigen-experienced cells was that PBMCs were unsorted. Estimates based on one million T cells were treated as lower bounds.

A second PCR of roughly 7 to 11 cycles used a sample-barcoded 5' primer and a J-beta primer mix. From the 5' RACE reads, TCRdb called clonotypes with MiXCR, one entry per CDR3 protein. The sample shows approximately 810,000 distinct CDR3 sequences, 35% to 40% of them seen only once. This receptor was obtained from a man aged 18 to 35 in good health. The chain carries TRBV15 and TRBJ2-3, with 8 bases matching TRBD2. Sequenced sample: blood. The CDR3 DNA sequence: TGTGCCACCAGCAGAGATCGGGGGGGGGTAGATACGCAGTATTTT. Translated, it gives CATSRDRGGVDTQYF.